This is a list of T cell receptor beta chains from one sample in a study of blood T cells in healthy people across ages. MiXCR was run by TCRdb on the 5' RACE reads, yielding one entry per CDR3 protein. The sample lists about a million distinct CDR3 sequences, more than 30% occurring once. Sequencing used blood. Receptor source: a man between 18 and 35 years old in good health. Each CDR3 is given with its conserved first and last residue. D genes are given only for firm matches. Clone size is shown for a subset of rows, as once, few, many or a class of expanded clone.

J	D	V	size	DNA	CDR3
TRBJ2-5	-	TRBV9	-	TGTGCCAGCAGCGGGCATCGGACAGTCCAAGAGACCCAGTACTTC	CASSGHRTVQETQYF
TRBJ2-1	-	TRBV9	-	TGTGCCAGCAGCGTAGGGCCCCGCGTTGGCGAGCAGTTCTTC	CASSVGPRVGEQFF
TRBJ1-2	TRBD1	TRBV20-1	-	TGCAGTGCTAGAGGAGGAGACAGGGGGCGCTTTGCATATGGCTACACCTTC	CSARGGDRGRFAYGYTF
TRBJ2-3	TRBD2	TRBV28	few	TGTGCCAGCAGTTCCTGGAGCAGCGGGGGGGTTTCTCTCACAGATACGCAGTATTTT	CASSSWSSGGVSLTDTQYF
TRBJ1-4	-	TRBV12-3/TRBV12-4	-	TGTGCCAGCAGTTTCAGCAGGCCAGAAAAACTGTTTTTT	CASSFSRPEKLFF
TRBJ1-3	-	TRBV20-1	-	TGCAGTGCTAAAGTTACAGTCGGGGTCACTGGAAACACCATATATTTT	CSAKVTVGVTGNTIYF
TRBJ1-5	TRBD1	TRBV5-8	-	TGTGCCAGCAGCGGACGGACAGGTCGCAATCAGCCCCAGCATTTT	CASSGRTGRNQPQHF
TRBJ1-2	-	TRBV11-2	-	TGTGCCAGCAGCTTGGGCAGCGTATCTAACTATGGCTACACCTTC	CASSLGSVSNYGYTF
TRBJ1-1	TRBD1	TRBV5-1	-	TGCGCCAGCAGCTTGGAAGGGGGCGAAGGAGCTTTCTTT	CASSLEGGEGAFF
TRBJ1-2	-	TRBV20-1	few	TGCAGTGCTAGACCCAACTATGGCTACACCTTC	CSARPNYGYTF
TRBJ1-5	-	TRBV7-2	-	TGTGCCAGCAGCAAACCGGGGGGCAATCAGCCCCAGCATTTT	CASSKPGGNQPQHF
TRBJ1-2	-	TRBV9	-	TGTGCCAGCAGCGTCACGGCGCTCTATGGCTGCACCTTC	CASSVTALYGCTF
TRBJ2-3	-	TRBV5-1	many	TGCGCCAGCAGCTTGGTTAAAGGGACGGGCCCAGATACGCAGTATTTT	CASSLVKGTGPDTQYF
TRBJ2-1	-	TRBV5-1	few	TGCGCCAGCACCCCGGACTGGAGCTCCTACAATGAGCAGTTCTTC	CASTPDWSSYNEQFF
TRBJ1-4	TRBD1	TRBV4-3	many	TGCGCCAGCAGCCAAGGGGACAGGGTAGGAAAACTGTTTTTT	CASSQGDRVGKLFF
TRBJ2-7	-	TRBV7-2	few	TGTGCCAGCAGCACTAGCCGGGACACCACCTACGAGCAGTACTTC	CASSTSRDTTYEQYF
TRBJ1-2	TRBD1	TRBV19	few	TGTGCCAGTATCAACCTCCGGACAGGGCTTAACTATGGCTACACCTTC	CASINLRTGLNYGYTF
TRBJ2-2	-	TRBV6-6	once	TGTGCCAGCAGTTACTTTCAGGGAGGATACACCGGGGAGCTGTTTTTT	CASSYFQGGYTGELFF
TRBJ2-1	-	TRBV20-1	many	TGCAGTAGCGACACACCTTACAATGAGCAGTTCTTC	CSSDTPYNEQFF
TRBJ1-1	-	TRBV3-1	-	TGTGCCAGCAGCCAGGGACGGACGAAAGCTTTCTTT	CASSQGRTKAFF
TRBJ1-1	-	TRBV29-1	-	TGCAGCGCCCGCGACAGTGGAATAGCTTTCTTT	CSARDSGIAFF
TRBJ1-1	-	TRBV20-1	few	TGCAGTGCTAGAGAAGCGGCCAACACTGAAGCTTTCTTT	CSAREAANTEAFF
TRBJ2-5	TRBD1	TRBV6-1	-	TGTGCCAGCAGTGAAGGGAACAGGGGCGGGCAGTACTTC	CASSEGNRGGQYF
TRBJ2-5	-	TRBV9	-	TGTGCCAGCAGCGTAGCGGGGTGGGGCAATGAGCAGTACTTC	CASSVAGWGNEQYF
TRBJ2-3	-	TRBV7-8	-	TGTGCCAGCAGCATATTTAGCGGAGGCACAGATACACAGTATTTT	CASSIFSGGTDTQYF
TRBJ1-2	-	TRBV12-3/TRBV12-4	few	TGTGCCAGCAGCCCCCACGGTCTCTATGGCTACACCTTC	CASSPHGLYGYTF
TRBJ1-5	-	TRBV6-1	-	TGTGCCGGCAGTGAACAGACAGGCATAAATCAGCCCCAGCATTTT	CAGSEQTGINQPQHF
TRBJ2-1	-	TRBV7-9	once	TGTTCCAGCATTGGGGATTATGAGCAGTTCTTC	CSSIGDYEQFF
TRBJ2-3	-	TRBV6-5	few	TGTGCCAGCACCCCAGCGGGGACAACAGATACGCAGTATTTT	CASTPAGTTDTQYF
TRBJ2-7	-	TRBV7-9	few	TGTGCCAGCAGGGAAGGGTATGAGTCCTACGAGCAGTACTTC	CASREGYESYEQYF
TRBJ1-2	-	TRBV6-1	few	TGTGCCAGCAGTGAAGTTGAATACCATTATGGCTACACCTTC	CASSEVEYHYGYTF
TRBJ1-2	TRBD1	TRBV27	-	TGTGCCAGCAGTCCGCTGGGGACAGGGGGCGTTAACTATGGCTACACCTTC	CASSPLGTGGVNYGYTF
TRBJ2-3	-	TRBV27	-	TGTGCCAGCAGTCTAGAGGCAGGGTCAGATACGCAGTATTTT	CASSLEAGSDTQYF
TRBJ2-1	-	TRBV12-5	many	TGTGCTAGTGGTTTGATAAACAACAATGAGCAGTTCTTC	CASGLINNNEQFF